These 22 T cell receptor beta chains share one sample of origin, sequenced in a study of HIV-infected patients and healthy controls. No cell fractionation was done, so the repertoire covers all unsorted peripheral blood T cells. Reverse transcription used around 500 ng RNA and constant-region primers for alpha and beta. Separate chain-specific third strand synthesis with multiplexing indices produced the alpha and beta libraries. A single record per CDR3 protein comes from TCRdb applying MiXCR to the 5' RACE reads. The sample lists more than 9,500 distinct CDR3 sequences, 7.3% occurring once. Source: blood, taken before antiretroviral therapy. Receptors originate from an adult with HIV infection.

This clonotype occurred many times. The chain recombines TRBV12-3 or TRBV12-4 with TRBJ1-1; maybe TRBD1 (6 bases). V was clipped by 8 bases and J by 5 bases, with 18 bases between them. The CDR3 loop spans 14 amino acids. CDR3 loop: CASASGAQGTEAFF. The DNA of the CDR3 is TGTGCCAGCGCCTCCGGGGCGCAGGGGACTGAAGCTTTCTTT.

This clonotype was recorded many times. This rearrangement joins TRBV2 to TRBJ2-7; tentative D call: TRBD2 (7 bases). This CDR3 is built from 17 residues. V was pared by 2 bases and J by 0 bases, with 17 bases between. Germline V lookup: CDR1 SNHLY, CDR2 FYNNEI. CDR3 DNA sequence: TGTGCCAGCAGTGAACGGGCGGGGGCAGGGAGCTCCTACGAGCAGTACTTC. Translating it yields CASSERAGAGSSYEQYF.

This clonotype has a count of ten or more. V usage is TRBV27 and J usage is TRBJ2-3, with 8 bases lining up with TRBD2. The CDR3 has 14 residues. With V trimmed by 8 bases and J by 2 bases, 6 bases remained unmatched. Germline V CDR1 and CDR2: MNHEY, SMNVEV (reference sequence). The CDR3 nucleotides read TGTGCCAGCCCGGGGGGGCGGAACACAGATACGCAGTATTTT. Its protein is CASPGGRNTDTQYF.

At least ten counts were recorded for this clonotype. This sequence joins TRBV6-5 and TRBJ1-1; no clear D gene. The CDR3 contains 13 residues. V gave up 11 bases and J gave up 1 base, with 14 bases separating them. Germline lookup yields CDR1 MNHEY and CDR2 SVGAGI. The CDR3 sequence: CAGRAQENTEAFF. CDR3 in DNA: TGTGCCGGGAGGGCGCAGGAGAACACTGAAGCTTTCTTT.

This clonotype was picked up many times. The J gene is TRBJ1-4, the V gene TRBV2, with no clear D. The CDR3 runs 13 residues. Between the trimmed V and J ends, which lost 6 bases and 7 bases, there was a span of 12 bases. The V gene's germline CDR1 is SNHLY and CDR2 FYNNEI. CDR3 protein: CASRPDGSEKLFF. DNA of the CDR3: TGTGCCAGCAGACCCGATGGTAGTGAAAAACTGTTTTTT.

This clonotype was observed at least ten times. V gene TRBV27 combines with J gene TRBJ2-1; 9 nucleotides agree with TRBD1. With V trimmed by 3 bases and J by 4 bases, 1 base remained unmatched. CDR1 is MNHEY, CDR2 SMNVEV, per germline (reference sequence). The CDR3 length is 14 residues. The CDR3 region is CASSLDRGYNEQFF. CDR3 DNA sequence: TGTGCCAGCAGTTTGGACAGGGGTTACAATGAGCAGTTCTTC.

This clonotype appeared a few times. The CDR3 DNA reads as TGTGCCAGCAGCTTCACAGGGGAACTTGACACTGAAGCTTTCTTT. Translating gives CASSFTGELDTEAFF. The chain couples TRBV7-2 to TRBJ1-1; 7 bases match TRBD1. Trimming took 3 bases from V and 3 from J; bases not matched to a gene: 7. Germline V lookup: CDR1 SGHTA, CDR2 FQGNSA. The CDR3 is 15 amino acids.

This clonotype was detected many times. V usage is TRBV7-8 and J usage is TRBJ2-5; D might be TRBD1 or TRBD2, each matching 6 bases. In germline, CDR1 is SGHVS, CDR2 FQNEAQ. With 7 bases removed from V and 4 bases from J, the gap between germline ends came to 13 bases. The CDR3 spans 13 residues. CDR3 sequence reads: CASKHEGGETQYF. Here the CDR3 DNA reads TGTGCCAGCAAACACGAGGGGGGAGAGACCCAGTACTTC.

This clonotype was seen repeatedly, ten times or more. The CDR3 spells CASSLGGSIVNTEAFF. The CDR3 DNA reads TGTGCCAGCAGTTTAGGGGGGTCTATCGTAAACACTGAAGCTTTCTTT. This chain connects TRBV28 to TRBJ1-1; perhaps TRBD1 as D (5 bases). Germline CDR1 and CDR2: MDHEN and SYDVKM. V was cut by 2 bases and J by 2 bases, with 15 bases left in between. This CDR3 comprises 16 residues.

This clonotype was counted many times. This CDR3 reads CASSTRTAHQETQYF. The CDR3 DNA is TGTGCCAGCAGCACCAGGACGGCCCACCAAGAGACCCAGTACTTC. This chain connects TRBV5-4 to TRBJ2-5; no clear D gene. Looked up from germline, CDR1 is SGHNT and CDR2 is YYREEE (reference sequence). V lost 4 bases and J 0 bases, leaving 13 bases between the germline ends. This CDR3 is 15 amino acids long. Together with reference TRBV5-4 and TRBJ2-5, the CDR3 gives the full variable domain: ETGVTQSPTHLIKTRGQQVTLRCSSQSGHNTVSWYQQALGQGPQFIFQYYREEENGRGNFPPRFSGLQFPNYSSELNVNALELDDSALYLCASSTRTAHQETQYFGPGTRLLVL.

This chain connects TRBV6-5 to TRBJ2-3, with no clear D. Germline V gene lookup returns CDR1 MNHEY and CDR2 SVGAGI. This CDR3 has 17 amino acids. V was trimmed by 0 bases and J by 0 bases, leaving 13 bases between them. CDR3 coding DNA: TGTGCCAGCAGTTACTCGATTAGACCCACTAGCACAGATACGCAGTATTTT. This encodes CASSYSIRPTSTDTQYF.

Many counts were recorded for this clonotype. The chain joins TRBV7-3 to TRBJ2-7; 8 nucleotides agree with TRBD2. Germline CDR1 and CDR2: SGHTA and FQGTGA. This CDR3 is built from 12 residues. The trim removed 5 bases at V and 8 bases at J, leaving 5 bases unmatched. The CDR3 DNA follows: TGTGCCAGCAGCCCCCCGGGGGGGAAGCAGTACTTC. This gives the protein CASSPPGGKQYF.

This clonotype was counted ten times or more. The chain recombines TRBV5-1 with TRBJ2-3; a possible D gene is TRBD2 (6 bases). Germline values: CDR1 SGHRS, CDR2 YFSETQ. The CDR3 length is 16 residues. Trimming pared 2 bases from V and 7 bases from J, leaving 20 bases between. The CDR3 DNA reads TGCGCCAGCAGCTTAGTGGGAGGTAGCCAACCCTATACGCAGTATTTT. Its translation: CASSLVGGSQPYTQYF.

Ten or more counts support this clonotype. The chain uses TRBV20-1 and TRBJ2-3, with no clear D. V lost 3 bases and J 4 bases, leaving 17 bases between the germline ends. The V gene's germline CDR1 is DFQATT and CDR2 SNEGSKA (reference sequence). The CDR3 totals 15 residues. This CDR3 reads CSARGFLLGADTQYF. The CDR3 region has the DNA TGCAGTGCTAGGGGGTTTCTCCTCGGCGCAGATACGCAGTATTTT.

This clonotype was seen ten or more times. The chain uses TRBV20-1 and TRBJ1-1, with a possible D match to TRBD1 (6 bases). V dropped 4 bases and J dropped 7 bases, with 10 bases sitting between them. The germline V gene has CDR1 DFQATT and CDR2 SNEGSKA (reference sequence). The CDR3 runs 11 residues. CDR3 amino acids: CSATTGHEAFF. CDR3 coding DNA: TGCAGTGCTACAACGGGACATGAAGCTTTCTTT.

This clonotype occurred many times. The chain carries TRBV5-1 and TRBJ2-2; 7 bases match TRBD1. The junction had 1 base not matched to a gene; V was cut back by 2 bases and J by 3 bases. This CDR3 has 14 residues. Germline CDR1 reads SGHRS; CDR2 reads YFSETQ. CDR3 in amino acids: CASSFGQDTGELFF. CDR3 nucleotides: TGCGCCAGCAGCTTCGGACAGGACACCGGGGAGCTGTTTTTT. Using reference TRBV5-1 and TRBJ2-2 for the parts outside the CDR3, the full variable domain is KAGVTQTPRYLIKTRGQQVTLSCSPISGHRSVSWYQQTPGQGLQFLFEYFSETQRNKGNFPGRFSGRQFSNSRSEMNVSTLELGDSALYLCASSFGQDTGELFFGEGSRLTVL.

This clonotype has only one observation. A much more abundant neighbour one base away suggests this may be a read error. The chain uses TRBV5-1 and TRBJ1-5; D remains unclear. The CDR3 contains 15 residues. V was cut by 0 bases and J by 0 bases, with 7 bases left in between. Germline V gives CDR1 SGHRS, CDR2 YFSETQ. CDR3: CASSLDSNSNQPQHF. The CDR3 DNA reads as TGCGCCAGCAGCTTGGACAGTAATAGCAATCAGCCCCAGCATTTT.

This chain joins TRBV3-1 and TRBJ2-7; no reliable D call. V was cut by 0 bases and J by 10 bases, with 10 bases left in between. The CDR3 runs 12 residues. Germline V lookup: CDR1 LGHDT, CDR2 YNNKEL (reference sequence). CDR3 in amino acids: CASSQDSVRQYF. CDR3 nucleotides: TGTGCCAGCAGCCAAGATTCAGTGCGTCAGTACTTC.

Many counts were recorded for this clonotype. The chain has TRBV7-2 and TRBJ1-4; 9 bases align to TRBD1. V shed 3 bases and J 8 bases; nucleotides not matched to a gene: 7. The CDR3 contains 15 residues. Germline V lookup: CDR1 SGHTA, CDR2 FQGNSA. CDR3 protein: CASSFSQGAGEKLFF. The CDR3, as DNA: TGTGCCAGCAGCTTTTCACAGGGGGCGGGGGAAAAACTGTTTTTT. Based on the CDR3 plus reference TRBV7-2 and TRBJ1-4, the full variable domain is GAGVSQSPSNKVTEKGKDVELRCDPISGHTALYWYRQSLGQGLEFLIYFQGNSAPDKSGLPSDRFSAERTGGSVSTLTIQRTQQEDSAVYLCASSFSQGAGEKLFFGSGTQLSVL.

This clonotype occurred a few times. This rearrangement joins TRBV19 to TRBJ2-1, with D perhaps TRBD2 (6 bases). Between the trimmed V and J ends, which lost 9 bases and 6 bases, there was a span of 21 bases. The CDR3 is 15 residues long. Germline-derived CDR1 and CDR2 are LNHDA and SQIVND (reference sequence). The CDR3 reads CASSTGGEQINEQFF. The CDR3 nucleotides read TGTGCCAGCTCTACCGGAGGGGAACAGATCAATGAGCAGTTCTTC.

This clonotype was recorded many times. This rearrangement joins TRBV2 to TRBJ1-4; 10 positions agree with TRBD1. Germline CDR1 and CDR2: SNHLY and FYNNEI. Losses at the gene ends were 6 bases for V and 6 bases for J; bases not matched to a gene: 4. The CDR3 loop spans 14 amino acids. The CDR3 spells CASRVDRGHEKLFF. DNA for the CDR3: TGTGCCAGCAGAGTTGACAGGGGGCATGAAAAACTGTTTTTT. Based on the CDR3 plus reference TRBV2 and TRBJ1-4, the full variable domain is EPEVTQTPSHQVTQMGQEVILRCVPISNHLYFYWYRQILGQKVEFLVSFYNNEISEKSEIFDDQFSVERPDGSNFTLKIRSTKLEDSAMYFCASRVDRGHEKLFFGSGTQLSVL.

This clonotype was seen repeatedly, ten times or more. The CDR3 reads CASSPHQGSDTQYF. The CDR3 DNA reads as TGTGCCAGCAGCCCCCATCAGGGGTCAGATACGCAGTATTTT. The V gene is TRBV7-3, the J gene TRBJ2-3; D is possibly TRBD1 (6 bases). The germline gives CDR1 SGHTA, CDR2 FQGTGA. The length of the CDR3 is 14 residues. V lost 5 bases and J 4 bases, leaving 13 bases between the germline ends.